This T cell receptor (beta chain) was documented in a study of blood T cell repertoires in COVID-19. Sequencing used immunoSEQ multiplex PCR; TCRdb keeps in-frame clones, though not all of them. The sample includes more than 75,000 clones, around 80% seen only once; the top ten take about 9.4%. The trim removed 4 bases at V and 8 bases at J, leaving 7 bases unmatched. This CDR3 is built from 14 residues. Germline V gene data show CDR1 as SGHNT and CDR2 as YYREEE (reference sequence). This sequence was found in a man aged 55 to 70 with acute or convalescent COVID-19. Sequencing input: peripheral blood. The chain combines TRBV5-4 with TRBJ1-4, with 8 bases aligning to TRBD1. This CDR3 reads CASSRQGAVEKLFF. The CDR3 DNA is TGTGCCAGCAGCCGTCAGGGGGCGGTGGAAAAACTGTTTTTT.